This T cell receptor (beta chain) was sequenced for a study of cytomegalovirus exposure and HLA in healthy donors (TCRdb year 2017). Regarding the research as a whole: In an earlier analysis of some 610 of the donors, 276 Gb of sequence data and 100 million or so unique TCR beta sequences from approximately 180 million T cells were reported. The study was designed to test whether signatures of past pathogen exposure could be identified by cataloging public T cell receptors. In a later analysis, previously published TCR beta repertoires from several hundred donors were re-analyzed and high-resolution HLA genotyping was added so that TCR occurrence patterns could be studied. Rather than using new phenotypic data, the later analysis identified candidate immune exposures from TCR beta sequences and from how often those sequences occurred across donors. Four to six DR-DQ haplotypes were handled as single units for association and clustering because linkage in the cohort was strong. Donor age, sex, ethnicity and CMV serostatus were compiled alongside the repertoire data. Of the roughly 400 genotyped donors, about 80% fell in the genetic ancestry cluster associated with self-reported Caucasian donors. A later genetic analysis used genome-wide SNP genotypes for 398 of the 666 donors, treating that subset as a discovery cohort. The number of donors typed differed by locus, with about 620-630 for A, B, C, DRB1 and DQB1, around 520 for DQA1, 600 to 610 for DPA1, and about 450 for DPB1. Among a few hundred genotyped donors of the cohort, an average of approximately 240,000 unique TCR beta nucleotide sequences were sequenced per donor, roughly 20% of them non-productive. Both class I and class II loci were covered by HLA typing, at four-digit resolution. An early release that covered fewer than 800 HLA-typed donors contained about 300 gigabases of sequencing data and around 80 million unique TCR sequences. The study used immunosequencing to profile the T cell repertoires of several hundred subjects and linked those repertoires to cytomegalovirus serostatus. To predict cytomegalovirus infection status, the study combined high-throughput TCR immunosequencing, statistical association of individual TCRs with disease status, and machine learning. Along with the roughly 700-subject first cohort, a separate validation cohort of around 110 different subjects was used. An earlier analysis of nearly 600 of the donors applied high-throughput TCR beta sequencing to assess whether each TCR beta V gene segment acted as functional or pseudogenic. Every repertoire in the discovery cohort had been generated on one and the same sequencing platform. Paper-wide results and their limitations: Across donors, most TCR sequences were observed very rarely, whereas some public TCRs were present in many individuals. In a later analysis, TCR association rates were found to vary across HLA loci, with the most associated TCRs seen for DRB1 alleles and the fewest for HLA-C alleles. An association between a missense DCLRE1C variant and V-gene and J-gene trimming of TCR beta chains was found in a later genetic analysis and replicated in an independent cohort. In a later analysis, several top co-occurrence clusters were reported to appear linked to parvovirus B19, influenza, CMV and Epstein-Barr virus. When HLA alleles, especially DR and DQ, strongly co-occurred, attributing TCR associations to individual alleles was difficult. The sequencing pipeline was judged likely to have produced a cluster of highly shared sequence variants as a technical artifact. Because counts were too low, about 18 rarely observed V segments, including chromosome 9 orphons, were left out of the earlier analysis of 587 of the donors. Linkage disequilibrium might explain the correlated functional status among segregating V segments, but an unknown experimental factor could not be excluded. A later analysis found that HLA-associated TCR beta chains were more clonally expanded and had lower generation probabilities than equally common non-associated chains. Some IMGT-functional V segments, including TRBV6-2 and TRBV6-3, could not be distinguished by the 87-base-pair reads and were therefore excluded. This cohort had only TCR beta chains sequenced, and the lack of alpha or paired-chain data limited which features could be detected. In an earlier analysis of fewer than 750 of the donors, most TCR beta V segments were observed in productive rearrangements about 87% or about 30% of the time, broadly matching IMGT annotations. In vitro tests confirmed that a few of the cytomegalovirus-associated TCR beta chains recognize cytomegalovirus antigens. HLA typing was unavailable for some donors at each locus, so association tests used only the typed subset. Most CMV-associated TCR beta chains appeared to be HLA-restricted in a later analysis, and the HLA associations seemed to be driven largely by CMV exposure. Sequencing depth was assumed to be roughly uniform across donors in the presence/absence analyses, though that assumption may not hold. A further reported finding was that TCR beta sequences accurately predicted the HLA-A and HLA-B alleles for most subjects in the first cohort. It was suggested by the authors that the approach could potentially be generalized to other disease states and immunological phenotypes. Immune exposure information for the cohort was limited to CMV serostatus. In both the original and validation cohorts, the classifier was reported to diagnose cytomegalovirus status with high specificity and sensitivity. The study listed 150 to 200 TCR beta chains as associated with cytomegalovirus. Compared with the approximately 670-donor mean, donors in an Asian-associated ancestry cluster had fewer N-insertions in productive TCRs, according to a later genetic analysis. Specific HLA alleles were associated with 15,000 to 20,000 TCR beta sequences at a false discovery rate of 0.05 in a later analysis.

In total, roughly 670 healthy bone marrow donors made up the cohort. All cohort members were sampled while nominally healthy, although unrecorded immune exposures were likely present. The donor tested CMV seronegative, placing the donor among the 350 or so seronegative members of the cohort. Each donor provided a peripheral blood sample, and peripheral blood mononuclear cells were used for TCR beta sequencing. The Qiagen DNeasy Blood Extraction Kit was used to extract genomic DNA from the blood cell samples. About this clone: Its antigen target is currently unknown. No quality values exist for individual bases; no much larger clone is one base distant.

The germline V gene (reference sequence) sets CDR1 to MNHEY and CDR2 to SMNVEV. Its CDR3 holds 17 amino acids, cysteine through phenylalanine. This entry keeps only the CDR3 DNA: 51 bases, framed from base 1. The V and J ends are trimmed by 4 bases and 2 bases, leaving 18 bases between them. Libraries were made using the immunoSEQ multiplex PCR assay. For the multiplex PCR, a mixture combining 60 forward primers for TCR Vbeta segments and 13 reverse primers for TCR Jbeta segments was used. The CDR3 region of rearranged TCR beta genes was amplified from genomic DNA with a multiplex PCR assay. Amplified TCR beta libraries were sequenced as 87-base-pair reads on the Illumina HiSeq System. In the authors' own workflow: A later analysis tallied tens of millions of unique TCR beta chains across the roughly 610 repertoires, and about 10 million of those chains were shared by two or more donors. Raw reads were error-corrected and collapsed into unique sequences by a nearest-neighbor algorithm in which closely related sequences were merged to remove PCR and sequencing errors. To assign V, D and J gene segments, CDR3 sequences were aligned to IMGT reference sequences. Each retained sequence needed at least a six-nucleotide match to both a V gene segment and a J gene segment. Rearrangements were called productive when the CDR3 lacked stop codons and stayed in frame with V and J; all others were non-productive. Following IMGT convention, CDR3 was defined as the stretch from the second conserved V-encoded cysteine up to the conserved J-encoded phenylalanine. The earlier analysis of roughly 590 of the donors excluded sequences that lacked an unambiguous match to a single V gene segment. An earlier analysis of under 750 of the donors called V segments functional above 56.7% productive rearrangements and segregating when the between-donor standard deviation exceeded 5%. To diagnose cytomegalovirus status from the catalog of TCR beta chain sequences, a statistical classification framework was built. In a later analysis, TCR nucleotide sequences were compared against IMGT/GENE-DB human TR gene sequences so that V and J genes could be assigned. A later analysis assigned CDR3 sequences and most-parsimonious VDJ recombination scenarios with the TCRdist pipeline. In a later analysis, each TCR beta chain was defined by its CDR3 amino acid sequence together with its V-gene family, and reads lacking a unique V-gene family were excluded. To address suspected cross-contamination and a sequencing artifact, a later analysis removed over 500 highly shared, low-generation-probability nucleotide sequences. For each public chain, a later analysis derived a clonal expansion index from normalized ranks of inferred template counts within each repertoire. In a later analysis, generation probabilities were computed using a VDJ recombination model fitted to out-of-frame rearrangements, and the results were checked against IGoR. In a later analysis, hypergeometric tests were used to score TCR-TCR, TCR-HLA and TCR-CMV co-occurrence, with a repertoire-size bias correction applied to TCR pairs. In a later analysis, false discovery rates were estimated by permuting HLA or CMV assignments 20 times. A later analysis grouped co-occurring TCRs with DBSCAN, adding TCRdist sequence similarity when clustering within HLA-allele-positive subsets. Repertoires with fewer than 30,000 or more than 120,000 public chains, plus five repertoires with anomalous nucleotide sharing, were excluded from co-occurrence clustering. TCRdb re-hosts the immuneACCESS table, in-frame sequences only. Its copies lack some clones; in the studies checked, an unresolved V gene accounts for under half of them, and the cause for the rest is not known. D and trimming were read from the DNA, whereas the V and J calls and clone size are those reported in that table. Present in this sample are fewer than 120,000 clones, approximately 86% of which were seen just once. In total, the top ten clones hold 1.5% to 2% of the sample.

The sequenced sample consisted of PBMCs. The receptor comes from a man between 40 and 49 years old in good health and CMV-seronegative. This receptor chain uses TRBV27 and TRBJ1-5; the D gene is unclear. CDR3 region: CASSSDIRQRGNQPQHF. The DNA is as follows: TGTGCCAGCAGTTCCGACATTAGGCAGCGGGGCAATCAGCCCCAGCATTTT.